This T cell receptor (beta chain) comes out of a study of cytomegalovirus exposure and HLA in healthy donors. Sequenced by immunoSEQ multiplex PCR; TCRdb stores in-frame clones only, minus some. The sample lists approximately 210,000 clones; roughly 86% were seen once. Study outcomes and limitations: The dataset shows that most TCR sequences were rare, while some public TCRs occurred in many donors. It was found in a later analysis that first-cohort TCR clusters tended to co-occur in the 130 or so validation repertoires.

About this clone itself: Its antigen is undetermined.

This TCR derives from a woman under 30 in good health and CMV-seronegative. Sequencing used PBMCs.

The CDR3 DNA follows: TGTGCCAGCCAAGGGGGCGGGAATGAGCAGTTCTTC. This encodes CASQGGGNEQFF. The chain couples TRBV2 to TRBJ2-1, with 7 bases fitting TRBD1. The germline CDR1 and CDR2 sequences are SNHLY and FYNNEI. CDR3 length: 12 amino acids. The V segment lost 8 bases and the J segment 7 bases; nucleotides outside the gene matches: 5.